These 4 T cell receptor beta chains came from one sample sequenced in a study of breast tumors, draining lymph nodes, adjacent tissues. Breast cancer patients provided tissue from their axillary draining lymph nodes. MiXCR was run by TCRdb on the multiplex PCR reads, yielding one entry per CDR3 protein. The sample contains approximately 88,000 distinct CDR3 sequences, approximately 31% of which appear only once. The specimen sequenced was axillary lymph node tissue. These receptors were taken from a female donor with breast cancer. Some clones in this sample may be carry-over from other donors' samples.

Regarding this clonotype: Germline is not matched at one junction end, which may reflect a read error. The genes are TRBV6-1 and TRBJ2-2; D is undetermined. CDR3 length equals 15 residues. Germline V gene data show CDR1 as MNHNS and CDR2 as SASEGT. CDR3 DNA sequence: TGTGCCAGCAGTGAAATGTGGGGTTCCACCAGGGAGCTGTTTTTT. Translation: CASSEMWGSTRELFF.

The chain carries TRBV7-9 and TRBJ1-1; 9 positions match TRBD1. The CDR3 runs 14 residues. With V trimmed by 1 base and J by 5 bases, 2 bases remained unmatched. Germline V lookup: CDR1 SEHNR, CDR2 FQNEAQ (reference sequence). As DNA, the CDR3 is TGTGCCAGCAGCTTAGGTGACAGGGGGACTGAAGCTTTCTTT. Its protein is CASSLGDRGTEAFF.

The chain employs TRBV2 and TRBJ1-1; D remains unclear. Between the trimmed V and J ends, which lost 8 bases and 4 bases, there was a span of 11 bases. The CDR3 loop spans 12 amino acids. Germline CDR1 SNHLY, CDR2 FYNNEI. The CDR3 DNA reads as TGTGCCAGCGATGGGGAGTTCACTGAAGCTTTCTTT. Translating it yields CASDGEFTEAFF.

The rearrangement joins TRBV20-1 to TRBJ2-5; TRBD1 matches 9 bases. The CDR3 length is 14 residues. The V and J ends lost 1 base and 5 bases, in that order; junction bases with no gene match: 5. Germline V lookup: CDR1 DFQATT, CDR2 SNEGSKA (reference sequence). The CDR3 is CSARVGQGSETQYF. Written as DNA, the CDR3 is TGCAGTGCTAGAGTAGGACAGGGGAGCGAGACCCAGTACTTC.